These T cell receptor delta chains were read from a single sample in a study of gamma-delta T cells after stem cell transplantation. TCRdb reapplied CATT to the RT-PCR reads. The sample shows 10,000 to 12,000 delta-chain clones, approximately 38% of them seen only once. Sequencing used gamma-delta T cells. Source of these receptors: a human donor. It is not recorded whose cells these are; they may come from a transplant donor. Both conserved end residues are part of each CDR3.

v_gene	j_gene	CDR3aa
TRDV2	TRDJ3	CACDTNWGIRNAWDTRQMFF
TRDV2	TRDJ1	CACDTVHPTGGRYTDKLIF
TRDV1	TRDJ1	CALGELGLPTGGRGKLIF
TRDV3	TRDJ1	CAYDFLHWGILTDKLIF
TRDV1	TRDJ1	CALGEGGFTAELWGGYQGDKLIF
TRDV1	TRDJ1	CALGPLPLNTDKLIF
TRDV2	TRDJ3	CACDLLLGTYSSSWDTRQMFF
TRDV3	TRDJ1	CAFGESIRSGDRGTDKLIF
TRDV1	TRDJ1	CALGEPGGDKWTDKLIF
TRDV1	TRDJ1	CAIGERVQLGDTGGDKLIF
TRDV1	TRDJ1	CALGDISFPWLDLYTDKLIF
TRDV1	TRDJ1	CALGDHSSILPDSGGYYTDKLIF
TRDV1	TRDJ2	CALGGPSIVTSIPELGGYFRAGLTAQLFF
TRDV2	TRDJ3	CACDSLLWGIEFSFDTRQMFF
TRDV1	TRDJ1	CALGELGVHNKLIF
TRDV2	TRDJ1	CACDSAPSGGPVGTDKLIF
TRDV1	TRDJ1	CALGELQRQSPRTGGYKDYTDKPIF
TRDV2	TRDJ3	CACDTGGYLSWDTRQMFF
TRDV1	TRDJ1	CALTSRGLGAPPVDKLTF
TRDV3	TRDJ2	CAFKELQHYPSGGPLTAQLFF
TRDV3	TRDJ2	CAFKRGMTAQLFF
TRAV29/DV5	TRDJ1	CAASGLRPAAPFLRTSITPSRTGGYTDKLIF
TRAV29/DV5	TRDJ1	CAASGYRLGDTATTDKLIF
TRDV1	TRDJ1	CALGEKPPPRTLGRKLIF
TRDV2	TRDJ3	CACDIVGDTRSWDTRQMFF
TRDV2	TRDJ1	CACDTPGGWILYTDKLIF
TRDV1	TRDJ1	CALGEVARPYSRGALGADKLIF
TRDV1	TRDJ1	CALGPLCLPTSWGYVGTDKLIF
TRDV3	TRDJ1	CASSCGPGGYGTDKLIF
TRDV1	TRDJ1	CALGEPVLPTRLGGYKLIF
TRDV3	TRDJ1	CAFRWLSPLYTDKLIF
TRDV2	TRDJ3	CACDTGQGYGSWDTRQMFF
TRDV1	TRDJ1	CALGELGGVFLYTGDKLIF
TRDV2	TRDJ3	CACDTGSSWDTRQMFF
TRDV2	TRDJ1	CACDTVGGYLFYNLIF
TRDV2	TRDJ2	CACDTDALPAQLFF
TRDV2	TRDJ2	CACDTLVALTAHLFF
TRDV3	TRDJ1	CAFTSRYSTVLGDRGYTDKLIF
TRDV1	TRDJ1	CALGVRFRPLRGGWTDKLIF
TRDV1	TRDJ1	CALGDPHLFFTGGYADKLIF
TRDV2	TRDJ1	CAFDSVGDTDKLIF
TRDV2	TRDJ1	CACDTLAELGDSDKLIF
TRDV3	TRDJ2	CACDVRGVLTAQLFF
TRDV2	TRDJ3	CACDYVGGGLSWDTRQMFF
TRDV1	TRDJ2	CALGELVRSPITNWGIGALTAQLFF
TRDV1	TRDJ1	CALGEDLSYWGIGEMGYTDKLIF
TRDV1	TRDJ1	CALGEQIFPTYWWTYTDKLIF